This TCR beta chain was recorded in a study of T cell repertoires in cytomegalovirus infection. Whole-study context: Indications came from public TCR beta signatures; they pointed to CMV infection and to a matching HLA type. Whole-study findings and limits: Across the ex vivo response, the dominant clonotypes were HLA-C-restricted CMV-specific TCR beta clonotypes.

TCRdb itself ran the reads through MiXCR, one entry per CDR3 protein. Here the sample spans 300,000 to 400,000 distinct CDR3 sequences, roughly 28% being singletons. About this clonotype itself: Its antigen remains unknown.

Trimming left V 2 bases short and J 3 bases short, with 10 bases between. Germline values: CDR1 MNHEY, CDR2 SMNVEV (reference sequence). This CDR3 contains 14 residues. The sequencing used cultured PBMCs, collected from culture after CMV antigen stimulation. This receptor was obtained from a human donor in good health (CMV status not recorded). Some clones in this sample may be carry-over from other donors' samples. The rearrangement links TRBV27 to TRBJ1-1; D unclear. The CDR3 DNA reads as TGTGCCAGCAGTTTAACGGCAGATCACACTGAAGCTTTCTTT. As protein: CASSLTADHTEAFF.